This record concerns one TCR beta chain sequence. Its antigen is not identified. The record originates from a study of OX40 agonist ivuxolimab in advanced cancers. General study results and limits: Expanded peripheral T-cell antigen specificity went undetermined. In CD8+ T cells, expanded clones were on average more numerous than in CD4+.

CDR3 length equals 16 residues. Germline V gives CDR1 LNHDA, CDR2 SQIVND (reference sequence). V shed 3 bases and J shed 0 bases, with 12 bases lying between them. Data came from immunoSEQ multiplex PCR; TCRdb stores just in-frame clones and leaves some out. The sample lists just over 35,000 clones, under 90% occurring once. The sequenced sample was CD4+ or CD8+ T cells sorted from blood, obtained in a trial of the OX40 agonist ivuxolimab. This rearrangement joins TRBV19 to TRBJ2-1; D remains unclear. The clonotype originates from an adult with an advanced solid tumor such as melanoma, head and neck, liver or kidney cancer. The CDR3 DNA follows: TGTGCCAGTAGTATCGTGGGTTACAGCTCCTACAATGAGCAGTTCTTC. Amino acids: CASSIVGYSSYNEQFF. Full variable domain (missing parts from reference TRBV19 and TRBJ2-1): DGGITQSPKYLFRKEGQNVTLSCEQNLNHDAMYWYRQDPGQGLRLIYYSQIVNDFQKGDIAEGYSVSREKKESFPLTVTSAQKNPTAFYLCASSIVGYSSYNEQFFGPGTRLTVL.